This T cell receptor (beta chain) was sequenced during a study of T cells after yellow fever vaccination. The study made its TCR cDNA through 5'RACE template switching. That step introduced a universal primer site along with UMIs. TCRdb ran MiXCR on the 5' RACE reads and lists one entry per CDR3 protein. The sample holds roughly 49,000 distinct CDR3 sequences; roughly 7.3% are singletons and the top ten take approximately 28%. In the case of this clonotype: Its target is unknown.

Study findings and constraints: Most clones from primary vaccination resurfaced after the booster (around 95% CD4, 88% CD8).

The V gene's germline CDR1 is SGHNT and CDR2 YYREEE (reference sequence). Trimming took off 4 bases at V and 0 bases at J, with 14 bases between the two ends. CDR3 size: 16 residues. The TCR comes from a man aged 18-30 years who received the YFV17D yellow fever vaccine. The chain is built from TRBV5-4 and TRBJ2-1; D is undetermined. The sequencing here drew on CD8+ T cells sorted from PBMCs, taken around 14 days after the first yellow fever vaccination. The CDR3 coding sequence is TGTGCCAGCAGCACCTTGGAAAGGAGCTCCTACAATGAGCAGTTCTTC. Amino acid sequence: CASSTLERSSYNEQFF.